This T cell receptor (beta chain) was observed in a study of CD8 T cells in ankylosing spondylitis. General study findings and limits: As reported, disease-linked clones showed significant enrichment in matched ankylosing spondylitis synovial fluid. Ankylosing spondylitis blood appeared to be characterized by a TCR beta motif of under 10 highly homologous variants. CD8+ by phenotype, disease-linked clones were relatively rare in peripheral blood. Prior work had noted some motif variants in reactive arthritis blood and synovial fluid.

TCRdb passed the 5' RACE reads through MiXCR, listing each CDR3 protein once. The sample yields 700,000 to 850,000 distinct CDR3 sequences, 12% seen once. V shed 1 base, J shed 5 bases, and the junction held 5 bases outside the gene matches. The CDR3 sequence is 15 residues long. Per germline, CDR1 MNHEY and CDR2 SVGEGT. As to this clonotype: Its antigen is unknown.

Material: blood, either unsorted or a sorted T cell fraction (not recorded which). The genes are TRBV6-2 or TRBV6-3 and TRBJ2-3, with 8 bases lining up with TRBD2. This clonotype originated in a male donor with ankylosing spondylitis. The CDR3 DNA follows: TGTGCCAGCAGTTACTTGTCTAGCGGGCAAGATACGCAGTATTTT. Its translation: CASSYLSSGQDTQYF.